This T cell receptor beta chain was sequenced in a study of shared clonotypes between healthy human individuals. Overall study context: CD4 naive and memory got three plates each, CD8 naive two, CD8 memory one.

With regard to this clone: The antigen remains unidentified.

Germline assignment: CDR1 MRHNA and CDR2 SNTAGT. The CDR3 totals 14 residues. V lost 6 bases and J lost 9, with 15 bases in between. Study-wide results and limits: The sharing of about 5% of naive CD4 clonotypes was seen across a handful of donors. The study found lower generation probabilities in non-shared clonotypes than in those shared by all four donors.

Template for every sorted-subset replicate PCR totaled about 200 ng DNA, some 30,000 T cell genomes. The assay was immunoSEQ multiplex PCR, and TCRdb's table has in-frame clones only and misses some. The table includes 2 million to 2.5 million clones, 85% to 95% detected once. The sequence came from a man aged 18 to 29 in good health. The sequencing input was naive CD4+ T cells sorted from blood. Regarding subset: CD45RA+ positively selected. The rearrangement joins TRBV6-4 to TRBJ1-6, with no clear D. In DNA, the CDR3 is TGTGCCAGCAGCTCAGGACTTTGGAGTTCACCCCTCCACTTT. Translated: CASSSGLWSSPLHF.